A single sample gave rise to the 32 T cell receptor beta chains below, sequenced in a study of cytomegalovirus exposure and HLA in healthy donors. The PCR made use of 60 Vbeta and 13 Jbeta primers. Sequenced by immunoSEQ multiplex PCR; TCRdb stores in-frame clones only, minus some. The data show about 110,000 clones, about 81% seen once. Sequenced input: PBMCs. These receptors were taken from a man in his thirties or forties in good health and CMV-seronegative.

The V call is TRBV4-3, the J call TRBJ2-1; 9 nucleotides match TRBD2. This CDR3 comprises 17 residues. J was trimmed by 3 bases and V by 0 bases; bases with no gene match: 6. The germline V gene has CDR1 LGHNA and CDR2 YSLEER. This CDR3 reads CASSQDLRAGGYNEQFF. CDR3 DNA sequence: TGCGCCAGCAGCCAAGATTTAAGAGCGGGAGGCTACAATGAGCAGTTCTTC.

This clone was detected only once. The chain carries TRBV7-9 and TRBJ1-2, with a tentative D call TRBD1 (6 bases). CDR1 SEHNR and CDR2 FQNEAQ come from the germline V gene (reference sequence). Trimming removed 5 bases from V and 0 bases from J, with 16 bases in between. The CDR3 has 16 residues. CDR3 amino acids: CASSRNRDRANYGYTF. The CDR3 DNA reads as TGTGCCAGCAGCCGGAACAGGGACCGAGCTAACTATGGCTACACCTTC. The whole variable domain, remainder taken from reference TRBV7-9 and TRBJ1-2, is DTGVSQNPRHKITKRGQNVTFRCDPISEHNRLYWYRQTLGQGPEFLTYFQNEAQLEKSRLLSDRFSAERPKGSFSTLEIQRTEQGDSAMYLCASSRNRDRANYGYTFGSGTRLTVV.

This chain connects TRBV19 to TRBJ1-4; weak D call: TRBD1 (6 bases). V lost 7 bases, J lost 8 bases, and 23 bases lay in between. There are 16 residues in the CDR3. CDR1 is LNHDA and CDR2 is SQIVND in the germline V gene (reference sequence). CDR3: CASTGQTKKIREKLFF. CDR3 sequence (DNA): TGTGCCAGTACCGGACAGACGAAGAAGATAAGAGAAAAACTGTTTTTT.

The J gene is TRBJ2-5, the V gene TRBV7-8; D may be TRBD1 (6 bases). CDR1 and CDR2 from the germline V gene are SGHVS and FQNEAQ. There are 15 residues in the CDR3. Trimming removed 8 bases at V and 2 bases at J, with 18 bases between. This CDR3 is CASEPKGRGQETQYF. The DNA of the CDR3 is TGTGCCAGCGAACCCAAAGGAAGGGGGCAAGAGACCCAGTACTTC.

J is TRBJ2-4 and V is TRBV18; 9 bases match TRBD1. The CDR3 totals 15 residues. Germline V gene lookup returns CDR1 KGHSH and CDR2 LQKENI. After removal of 2 bases from V and 5 bases from J, the junction contained 4 bases not matched to a gene. CDR3 sequence: CASSPIRTGENIQYF. The CDR3 region has the DNA TGTGCCAGCTCACCAATCCGGACAGGGGAAAACATTCAGTACTTC.

V usage is TRBV7-9 and J usage is TRBJ2-7; TRBD1 matches 7 bases. The CDR3 has 13 amino acids. The junction had 3 bases not matched to a gene; V was cut back by 5 bases and J by 2 bases. Germline values: CDR1 SEHNR, CDR2 FQNEAQ (reference sequence). CDR3 DNA sequence: TGTGCCAGCAGCCGGGACAGCGCCTACGAGCAGTACTTC. Its protein is CASSRDSAYEQYF.

V is TRBV6-1 and J is TRBJ1-1; a weak D match, TRBD1 (5 bases). Trimming removed 1 base from V and 6 bases from J, with 12 bases in between. The CDR3 extends over 14 amino acids. Germline CDR1 reads MNHNS; CDR2 reads SASEGT. Written as DNA, the CDR3 is TGTGCCAGCAGTGAAGTGGCAGGGAAGGCTGAAGCTTTCTTT. It translates to CASSEVAGKAEAFF.

For the CDR3, the DNA is TGTGCCTGGAGTGTACTGGGCCCTTTTATCGTAAAGCAGTACTTC. As protein: CAWSVLGPFIVKQYF. The rearrangement links TRBV30 to TRBJ2-7; D is unresolved. The CDR3 contains 15 residues. CDR1 is GTSNPN, CDR2 SVGIG, per germline (reference sequence). The V gene lost 0 bases and the J gene lost 8 bases, with 20 bases spanning the gap.

This rearrangement joins TRBV6-5 to TRBJ2-3; no reliable D call. V shed 6 bases and J shed 4 bases, with 5 bases lying between them. The CDR3 spans 11 residues. Per germline, CDR1 MNHEY and CDR2 SVGAGI. CDR3 residues: CASSQADTQYF. CDR3 sequence (DNA): TGTGCCAGCAGCCAGGCAGATACGCAGTATTTT.

This chain connects TRBV5-1 to TRBJ2-3; TRBD2 matches at 7 bases. CDR3 length equals 15 residues. Germline loops: CDR1 SGHRS, CDR2 YFSETQ. V dropped 3 bases and J dropped 2; count of bases not matched to a gene: 6. The CDR3 DNA reads as TGCGCCAGCAGCTCCGGGACTACCTCCACAGATACGCAGTATTTT. Translation gives CASSSGTTSTDTQYF. The whole variable domain, filled in from reference TRBV5-1 and TRBJ2-3, reads KAGVTQTPRYLIKTRGQQVTLSCSPISGHRSVSWYQQTPGQGLQFLFEYFSETQRNKGNFPGRFSGRQFSNSRSEMNVSTLELGDSALYLCASSSGTTSTDTQYFGPGTRLTVL.

V gene TRBV7-6 combines with J gene TRBJ2-1; 9 bases agree with TRBD2. With V trimmed by 1 base and J by 6 bases, 10 bases remained unmatched. Germline CDR1 is SGHVS and CDR2 is FNYEAQ. The CDR3 length is 17 residues. CDR3 coding DNA: TGTGCCAGCAGCTTAGAGGCGGGAGGGCACGTCGGCAATGAGCAGTTCTTC. Encoded protein: CASSLEAGGHVGNEQFF.

The gene calls are TRBV10-2 and TRBJ2-7; unclear D gene. Trimming removed 5 bases from V and 0 bases from J, with 8 bases in between. Germline V gene sequence: CDR1 WSHSY, CDR2 SAAADI. This CDR3 spans 13 amino acids. The chain's CDR3 is CASSPTASYEQYF. As DNA, the CDR3 is TGCGCCAGCAGTCCCACTGCCTCCTACGAGCAGTACTTC.

V is TRBV25-1 and J is TRBJ1-4, with 8 bases aligning to TRBD1. The CDR3 covers 13 residues. Per germline, CDR1 MGHDK and CDR2 SYGVNS. The ends lost 8 bases at V and 7 bases at J; junction bases unmatched: 6. CDR3 nucleotide sequence: TGTGCCAGCGAGGACAGGGCGGTTGAAAAACTGTTTTTT. It yields the protein CASEDRAVEKLFF.

The gene calls are TRBV30 and TRBJ2-7, with a weak D call TRBD1 (6 bases). This CDR3 region has 12 residues. Germline CDR1 reads GTSNPN; CDR2 reads SVGIG (reference sequence). The ends were cut back, 2 bases at V and 9 bases at J, with 14 bases in the middle. The CDR3 nucleotides are TGTGCCTGGAGTCCGGACAGATCGGTGCAGTACTTC. It is translated as CAWSPDRSVQYF.

The chain carries TRBV14 and TRBJ1-4; D is unclear. The CDR3 is 15 amino acids. The germline V gene encodes CDR1 SGHDN and CDR2 FVKESK. V lost 4 bases and J 3 bases, leaving 12 bases between the germline ends. Here the CDR3 reads CASSRSGLSNEKLFF. The CDR3 nucleotides are TGTGCCAGCAGCCGGTCGGGTTTATCTAATGAAAAACTGTTTTTT.

V and J are TRBV6-5 and TRBJ2-5, with 7 bases that match TRBD2. V was clipped by 9 bases and J by 5 bases; unmatched bases: 12. Germline V gene data show CDR1 as MNHEY and CDR2 as SVGAGI. This CDR3 has 14 amino acids. The CDR3 sequence: CASFTGAGRETQYF. DNA of the CDR3: TGTGCCAGTTTCACCGGAGCGGGAAGGGAGACCCAGTACTTC.

The chain employs TRBV7-2 and TRBJ2-3; D might be TRBD2 (6 bases). Per germline, CDR1 SGHTA and CDR2 FQGNSA. V was trimmed by 1 base and J by 14 bases, leaving 25 bases between them. This CDR3 region has 16 residues. The CDR3 DNA is TGTGCCAGCAGCTTAGAAGGGACCGGGATCCCCCCCGGGAGGTATTTT. Encoded protein: CASSLEGTGIPPGRYF.

The rearrangement joins TRBV6-5 to TRBJ1-4, with D maybe TRBD1 (5 bases). The ends were cut back, 0 bases at V and 2 bases at J, with 7 bases in the middle. Germline-derived CDR1 and CDR2 are MNHEY and SVGAGI. This CDR3 is built from 15 residues. CDR3 DNA sequence: TGTGCCAGCAGTTACTCGGGGCCTACTAATGAAAAACTGTTTTTT. Translation: CASSYSGPTNEKLFF.

The CDR3 is CASSMDSTYEQYF. CDR3 nucleotide sequence: TGTGCCAGCAGTATGGACAGTACTTACGAGCAGTACTTC. The chain has TRBV27 and TRBJ2-7; possibly TRBD1 for D (6 bases). The V gene's germline CDR1 is MNHEY and CDR2 SMNVEV (reference sequence). The CDR3 contains 13 residues. The ends were cut back, 5 bases at V and 4 bases at J, with 12 bases in the middle.

The chain joins TRBV7-9 to TRBJ1-2; TRBD1 might be the D (5 bases). Germline CDR1 and CDR2: SEHNR and FQNEAQ (reference sequence). V dropped 1 base and J dropped 6 bases, with 9 bases sitting between them. This CDR3 spans 13 amino acids. This chain's CDR3 is CASSLDRGNGYTF. The CDR3 region has the DNA TGTGCCAGCAGCTTAGACCGGGGGAATGGCTACACCTTC.

The rearrangement joins TRBV7-9 to TRBJ2-1; D may be TRBD2 (7 bases). The CDR3 length is 15 residues. V was cut by 0 bases and J by 8 bases, with 14 bases left in between. The V gene's germline CDR1 is SEHNR and CDR2 FQNEAQ (reference sequence). The CDR3 DNA reads as TGTGCCAGCAGCTTAGCGCTGGGGGGGGCCGATGAGCAGTTCTTC. Amino acid sequence: CASSLALGGADEQFF.

The chain recombines TRBV9 with TRBJ2-5, with 13 bases that match TRBD2. Per germline, CDR1 SGDLS and CDR2 YYNGEE. V lost 0 bases to trimming and J lost 5 bases; unmatched junction nucleotides: 13. The CDR3 extends over 19 amino acids. For the CDR3, the DNA is TGTGCCAGCAGCGTAGGGACTAGCGGGAGTTCAGGCCCCAGGGAGACCCAGTACTTC. Translation: CASSVGTSGSSGPRETQYF.

This sequence joins TRBV11-2 and TRBJ1-2; a weak D match, TRBD1 (5 bases). CDR1 SGHAT and CDR2 FQNNGV come from the germline V gene. V lost 5 bases, J lost 1 base, and 8 bases lay in between. The CDR3 covers 13 residues. As DNA, the CDR3 is TGTGCCAGCAGCGGCAGGGATAACTATGGCTACACCTTC. Its protein product is CASSGRDNYGYTF.

The chain is built from TRBV10-2 and TRBJ1-2; D is perhaps TRBD1 (5 bases). The CDR3 sequence is 12 residues long. V was pared by 1 base and J by 6 bases, with 6 bases between. Germline V gives CDR1 WSHSY, CDR2 SAAADI. The CDR3 DNA is TGCGCCAGCAGTGAGTGGGGGGATGGCTACACCTTC. This translates into CASSEWGDGYTF.

CDR3 sequence: CASSLAQGQTEAFF. The CDR3 DNA reads TGTGCCAGCAGCTTAGCCCAGGGACAAACTGAAGCTTTCTTT. The chain is built from TRBV7-9 and TRBJ1-1, with a tentative D call TRBD1 (6 bases). The germline CDR1 and CDR2 sequences are SEHNR and FQNEAQ (reference sequence). Between the trimmed V and J ends, which lost 0 bases and 5 bases, there was a span of 10 bases. The CDR3 is made up of 14 amino acids.

The CDR3 is CASSLVQGGYGYTF. The CDR3 bases are TGTGCCAGCAGCTTGGTACAGGGTGGATATGGCTACACCTTC. The V gene is TRBV5-6, the J gene TRBJ1-2, with a possible D match to TRBD1 (6 bases). Germline V gene data show CDR1 as SGHDT and CDR2 as YYEEEE. The V end lost 0 bases, the J end lost 5 bases, and 11 bases lay between the germline ends. The CDR3 runs to 14 residues.

This chain connects TRBV25-1 to TRBJ1-2, with D possibly TRBD1 on 5 matching bases. The germline V gene encodes CDR1 MGHDK and CDR2 SYGVNS. Trimming stripped 9 bases from V and 7 bases from J, with 18 bases between. This CDR3 is 13 amino acids long. The CDR3 loop reads CASTEQENLGYTF. The CDR3 DNA reads as TGTGCCAGTACTGAACAGGAAAATCTTGGCTACACCTTC.

This clone has a handful of counts. V is TRBV25-1 and J is TRBJ1-3, with a tentative D call TRBD1 (6 bases). V lost 6 bases, J lost 0 bases, and 9 bases lay in between. The CDR3 is 14 amino acids. Germline CDR1 reads MGHDK; CDR2 reads SYGVNS. CDR3 sequence: CASRDRASGNTIYF. DNA for the CDR3: TGTGCCAGCAGGGACAGAGCCTCTGGAAACACCATATATTTT. The entire variable domain, with the rest obtained from reference TRBV25-1 and TRBJ1-3, is as follows: EADIYQTPRYLVIGTGKKITLECSQTMGHDKMYWYQQDPGMELHLIHYSYGVNSTEKGDLSSESTVSRIRTEHFPLTLESARPSHTSQYLCASRDRASGNTIYFGEGSWLTVV.

This clone has just one count. This chain links TRBV2 with TRBJ2-7; unclear D gene. Germline lookup yields CDR1 SNHLY and CDR2 FYNNEI. The ends were cut back, 4 bases at V and 7 bases at J, with 20 bases in the middle. The CDR3 has 15 residues. The CDR3 sequence is CASSGPGFGTREQYF. The CDR3 DNA sequence: TGTGCCAGCAGTGGTCCCGGCTTTGGTACGCGGGAGCAGTACTTC.

V is TRBV6-6 and J is TRBJ2-1, with 7 bases that match TRBD1. The ends lost 5 bases at V and 9 bases at J; junction bases unmatched: 13. CDR1 and CDR2 (germline): MNHNY, SVGAGI (reference sequence). The CDR3 is made up of 15 amino acids. The CDR3, as DNA: TGTGCCAGCAGTCAACTGGACACAGGGGCGGGTGAGCAGTTCTTC. This sequence encodes CASSQLDTGAGEQFF.

This sequence joins TRBV29-1 and TRBJ1-1; the D gene is possibly TRBD1 (6 bases). V was trimmed by 8 bases and J by 4 bases, leaving 14 bases between them. CDR1 and CDR2 from the germline V gene are SQVTM and ANQGSEA. The CDR3 sequence is 12 residues long. CDR3 sequence (DNA): TGCAGCTCCGGACAGAAGGGCACTGAAGCTTTCTTT. This codes for CSSGQKGTEAFF.

CDR3 sequence reads: CASSSGQPTNYGYTF. The CDR3 coding sequence is TGCGCCAGCAGCTCGGGACAGCCCACTAACTATGGCTACACCTTC. The rearrangement joins TRBV5-1 to TRBJ1-2; 7 nucleotides align to TRBD1. Losses at the gene ends were 3 bases for V and 0 bases for J; bases not matched to a gene: 5. The CDR3 covers 15 residues. CDR1 and CDR2 (germline): SGHRS, YFSETQ.